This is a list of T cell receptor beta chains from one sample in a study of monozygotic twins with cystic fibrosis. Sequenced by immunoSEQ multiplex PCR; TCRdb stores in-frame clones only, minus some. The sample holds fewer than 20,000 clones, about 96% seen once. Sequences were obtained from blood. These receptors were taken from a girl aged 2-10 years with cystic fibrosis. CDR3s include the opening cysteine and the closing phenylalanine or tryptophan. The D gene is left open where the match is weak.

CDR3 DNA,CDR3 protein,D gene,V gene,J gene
TGCGCCAGCAGCTTGGGGGACAGGGGTGGCAATGAAGCTTTCTTT,CASSLGDRGGNEAFF,TRBD1,TRBV5-1,TRBJ1-1
TGTGCCAGCAGCTTTCCGTCCTCTGGGGCCAACGTCCTGACTTTC,CASSFPSSGANVLTF,-,TRBV7-9,TRBJ2-6
TGCGCCAGCAGCCAAGATCCGGCCGGGTTCGGTGCCGATGGAAACACCATATATTTT,CASSQDPAGFGADGNTIYF,-,TRBV4-3,TRBJ1-3
TGTGCCAGCAGCGCTGGACGCAGGATCTACGAGCAGTACTTC,CASSAGRRIYEQYF,-,TRBV11-3,TRBJ2-7
TGTGCCAGCAGCTTCGTCCGCGGGGTCTACGAGCAGTACTTC,CASSFVRGVYEQYF,-,TRBV5-8,TRBJ2-7
TGTGCCAGCAGCCAAACTAGCGGAGGTTACAATGAGCAGTTCTTC,CASSQTSGGYNEQFF,TRBD2,TRBV2,TRBJ2-1
TGTGCCAGCAGTTACAGGGACGGCTATGGCTACACCTTC,CASSYRDGYGYTF,-,TRBV6-5,TRBJ1-2
TGTGCCAGCAGTGACCTGCGGGGGCCCTCCTACGAGCAGTACTTC,CASSDLRGPSYEQYF,-,TRBV6-4,TRBJ2-7
TGTGCCAGCAGCCACCGGGACACAAACACTGAAGCTTTCTTT,CASSHRDTNTEAFF,-,TRBV5-6,TRBJ1-1
TGTGCCAGTAGTATCGACAGCCTTAATGAAAAACTGTTTTTT,CASSIDSLNEKLFF,-,TRBV19,TRBJ1-4
TGTGCCAGCAGTAGGCCTTACGGTGAAAAACTGTTTTTT,CASSRPYGEKLFF,-,TRBV27,TRBJ1-4
TGTGCCAGCAGCGCCGACAGGGACTACGAGCAGTACTTC,CASSADRDYEQYF,TRBD1,TRBV7-2,TRBJ2-7
TGTGCCAGCAGCGTCGGGACTGGGTACAATGAGCAGTTCTTC,CASSVGTGYNEQFF,-,TRBV9,TRBJ2-1
TGTGCCAGCAGCCAAAATGGGAACGCGGGGGGCACAGATACGCAGTATTTT,CASSQNGNAGGTDTQYF,TRBD2,TRBV11-2,TRBJ2-3
TGTGCCAGCTCACCAAGGGGACAGGGGGCGAGCGAGCAGTACTTC,CASSPRGQGASEQYF,TRBD1,TRBV18,TRBJ2-7